The T cell receptor beta chain under discussion was sequenced for a study of blood T cell repertoires in COVID-19. The CDR3 has 13 residues. The ends were cut back, 3 bases at V and 3 bases at J, with 8 bases in the middle. The table came from immunoSEQ multiplex PCR; TCRdb's copy has only in-frame clones and leaves some out. The data contain roughly 250,000 clones, approximately 80% of them singletons. The sequence derives from a woman aged 45-65 years with acute or convalescent COVID-19. This rearrangement joins TRBV12-3 or TRBV12-4 to TRBJ1-2; no clear D. The sequenced sample consisted of peripheral blood. CDR3 loop: CASSFYPDYGYTF. CDR3 bases: TGTGCCAGCAGTTTCTACCCGGACTATGGCTACACCTTC.